The clone carrying this T cell receptor beta chain was seen a handful of times. Its antigen remains unknown. The sample carries other DNA sequences with the same CDR3. PCR used 60 Vbeta primers and 13 Jbeta primers. Only in-frame clones appear in the TCRdb table, and some are missing; sequencing was by immunoSEQ multiplex PCR. This sample carries some 180,000 clones, around four fifths of them seen once, and the ten largest clones take 3% to 4.5%. This entry comes from a study of cytomegalovirus exposure and HLA in healthy donors. The overall study: Around 77% of 398 genotyped donors fell in the Caucasian-associated ancestry cluster. Findings of the study overall: Several V segments, TRBV6-2 and TRBV6-3 among them, could not be told apart and were dropped.

The CDR3 spans 12 residues. V lost 0 bases to trimming and J lost 4 bases, with 3 bases between them. The germline V gene encodes CDR1 SGHRS and CDR2 YFSETQ. The sequencing sample was made of PBMCs. The sequence derives from a woman aged 60 to 75 in good health and CMV-seropositive. This chain joins TRBV5-1 and TRBJ2-3; D call uncertain. The CDR3 is CASSLGADTQYF. Here the CDR3 DNA reads TGCGCCAGCAGCTTGGGAGCAGATACGCAGTATTTT.